Shown below are 15 T cell receptor beta chains from a single sample sequenced in a study of CD8 T cells in ankylosing spondylitis. TCRdb fed the 5' RACE reads into MiXCR, producing one record per CDR3 protein. This table has 210,000 or so distinct CDR3 sequences, 7% to 10% appearing once. The sequencing input was blood, either unsorted or a sorted T cell fraction (not recorded which). These receptors were taken from a female donor with ankylosing spondylitis or in good health (not recorded which).

This clonotype was recorded at least ten times. The chain couples TRBV20-1 to TRBJ1-6; 7 nucleotides agree with TRBD1. After removal of 5 bases from V and 6 bases from J, the junction contained 4 bases not matched to a gene. The CDR3 is 13 amino acids. Germline lookup yields CDR1 DFQATT and CDR2 SNEGSKA (reference sequence). The DNA of the CDR3 is TGCAGTGCTGTCCGGGACAGTAATTCACCCCTCCACTTT. It is translated as CSAVRDSNSPLHF.

V gene TRBV20-1 combines with J gene TRBJ2-7; TRBD2 matches 8 bases. From germline, CDR1 is DFQATT and CDR2 SNEGSKA (reference sequence). V was clipped by 1 base and J by 4 bases; unmatched bases: 9. This CDR3 has 15 residues. Written as DNA, the CDR3 is TGCAGTGCTAGAGGAGCTGCGACTAGCGTTTACGAGCAGTACTTC. This codes for CSARGAATSVYEQYF.

V and J are TRBV28 and TRBJ1-1, with D perhaps matching TRBD1 (6 bases). V shed 1 base and J shed 4 bases, with 10 bases lying between them. Germline assignment: CDR1 MDHEN and CDR2 SYDVKM. The CDR3 is 14 residues long. The CDR3 loop reads CASSLSQGRTEAFF. DNA of the CDR3: TGTGCCAGCAGTTTATCCCAGGGGCGCACTGAAGCTTTCTTT.

This clonotype was seen repeatedly, ten times or more. CDR3 in amino acids: CASNPHEPQLLAGDETQYF. CDR3 in DNA: TGCGCCAGCAACCCTCACGAACCCCAACTCCTAGCGGGAGACGAGACCCAGTACTTC. The chain has TRBV5-1 and TRBJ2-5; 10 nucleotides align to TRBD2. The germline V gene encodes CDR1 SGHRS and CDR2 YFSETQ. J lost 5 bases, V lost 6 bases, and 22 bases had no gene match. The CDR3 covers 19 residues.

This clonotype was counted ten times or more. This chain connects TRBV7-3 to TRBJ1-1; tentative D call: TRBD1 (6 bases). The CDR3 covers 15 residues. V was pared by 5 bases and J by 5 bases, with 18 bases between. Germline assignment: CDR1 SGHTA and CDR2 FQGTGA. CDR3 loop: CASSPVGGSETEAFF. The CDR3 coding sequence is TGTGCCAGCAGCCCTGTGGGGGGCTCGGAAACTGAAGCTTTCTTT.

This clonotype came up many times. The V and J genes are TRBV20-1 and TRBJ2-1; 12 bases match TRBD2. This CDR3 is 16 amino acids long. CDR1 is DFQATT, CDR2 SNEGSKA, per germline (reference sequence). The ends lost 0 bases at V and 4 bases at J; junction bases unmatched: 4. The CDR3 here is CSAREETSGSYNEQFF. The CDR3 DNA reads TGCAGTGCTAGAGAGGAGACTAGCGGGAGTTACAATGAGCAGTTCTTC.

This clonotype turned up a few times. The genes are TRBV19 and TRBJ1-6; D not certain. Germline V gene data show CDR1 as LNHDA and CDR2 as SQIVND (reference sequence). There are 15 residues in the CDR3. Trimming shortened V by 8 bases and J by 9 bases, and 20 bases separated the two germline ends. CDR3 in DNA: TGTGCCAGTCGATCCTTTGGCTCAGAGGGTTCACCCCTCCACTTT. Its translation: CASRSFGSEGSPLHF. Full variable domain (missing parts from reference TRBV19 and TRBJ1-6): DGGITQSPKYLFRKEGQNVTLSCEQNLNHDAMYWYRQDPGQGLRLIYYSQIVNDFQKGDIAEGYSVSREKKESFPLTVTSAQKNPTAFYLCASRSFGSEGSPLHFGNGTRLTVT.

This clonotype appeared many times. This chain connects TRBV7-2 to TRBJ1-2; 11 nucleotides agree with TRBD1. With V trimmed by 6 bases and J by 7 bases, 7 bases remained unmatched. The CDR3 sequence is 14 residues long. Per germline, CDR1 SGHTA and CDR2 FQGNSA. CDR3 nucleotides: TGTGCCAGCAGTGGTGGACAGGGGGCTTTTGGCTACACCTTC. It is translated as CASSGGQGAFGYTF.

V usage is TRBV6-5 and J usage is TRBJ2-1; maybe TRBD2 (5 bases). Germline V gene sequence: CDR1 MNHEY, CDR2 SVGAGI. The CDR3 sequence is 11 residues long. V was pared by 2 bases and J by 9 bases, with 5 bases between. CDR3 nucleotides: TGTGCCAGCAGTTACGAGGGTGAGCAGTTCTTC. This encodes CASSYEGEQFF.

The sample holds many counts of this clonotype. The CDR3 loop is CASSLSRGLGTEAFF. CDR3 coding DNA: TGTGCCAGCAGTTTATCCAGGGGGCTTGGCACTGAAGCTTTCTTT. The chain couples TRBV12-3 or TRBV12-4 to TRBJ1-1, with TRBD1 matching 8 bases. The CDR3 is 15 residues long. Germline trimming cut 2 bases from V and 4 bases from J; bases unmatched to any gene: 6.

This clonotype was observed at least ten times. The chain employs TRBV12-3 or TRBV12-4 and TRBJ2-7; tentatively, D is TRBD1 or TRBD2 (5 bases each). V lost 4 bases and J 2 bases, leaving 12 bases between the germline ends. The CDR3 is 14 residues long. The CDR3 DNA is TGTGCCAGCAGTTCCCGGGACCTAACCTACGAGCAGTACTTC. It encodes CASSSRDLTYEQYF.

As concerns this clonotype: This clone may be a read error of a much larger clone one base away. This chain joins TRBV9 and TRBJ1-2, with D perhaps TRBD1 (6 bases). Deletions cut 3 bases from V and 10 bases from J, with 16 bases between. The CDR3 has 13 residues. Germline V lookup: CDR1 SGDLS, CDR2 YYNGEE. CDR3 region: CASSETPGDDYTF. For the CDR3, the DNA is TGTGCCAGCAGCGAGACCCCAGGGGATGACTACACCTTC.

This clonotype came up a few times. The chain carries TRBV7-9 and TRBJ2-1, with unresolved D. Germline CDR1 SEHNR, CDR2 FQNEAQ (reference sequence). The V end lost 4 bases, the J end lost 6 bases, and 10 bases lay between the germline ends. This CDR3 contains 13 residues. The CDR3 coding sequence is TGTGCCAGCAGCTCCCACACGAGCAATGAGCAGTTCTTC. Translation: CASSSHTSNEQFF.

This clonotype was found many times. V is TRBV29-1 and J is TRBJ1-1, with D unresolved. Germline assignment: CDR1 SQVTM and CDR2 ANQGSEA. This CDR3 is built from 11 residues. Trimming pared 0 bases from V and 11 bases from J, leaving 10 bases between. The CDR3 nucleotides read TGCAGCGTTGAAGATCCGGGTGCGGCTTTCTTT. Its translation: CSVEDPGAAFF. Filled out from reference TRBV29-1 and TRBJ1-1, the complete variable domain reads SAVISQKPSRDICQRGTSLTIQCQVDSQVTMMFWYRQQPGQSLTLIATANQGSEATYESGFVIDKFPISRPNLTFSTLTVSNMSPEDSSIYLCSVEDPGAAFFGQGTRLTVV.

This clonotype was recorded many times. The J gene is TRBJ2-7, the V gene TRBV5-5, with 7 positions matching TRBD2. The V gene end was trimmed by 0 bases and the J gene end by 3 bases; junction bases not matched to a gene: 3. Germline loops: CDR1 SGHKS, CDR2 YYEKEE (reference sequence). CDR3 length equals 14 residues. CDR3 in amino acids: CASSLASGHYEQYF. The CDR3 DNA follows: TGTGCCAGCAGCTTGGCTAGCGGTCACTACGAGCAGTACTTC.